The 8 T cell receptor beta chains below come from one sample, sequenced in a study of T cells in Graves' hyperthyroidism and ophthalmopathy. Authors of the study amplified TCR beta CDR3 regions from RNA transcripts. First-round RT-PCR of the TCR CDR3 relied on the HTBI primer set. TCRdb reprocessed the multiplex PCR reads via MiXCR and lists one record per CDR3 protein. This sample yields about 350,000 distinct CDR3 sequences, of which about 15% are seen a single time; approximately 25% belongs to the top ten. The sequenced sample was blood. Every receptor here comes from a woman aged 30 to 39 with Graves' hyperthyroidism.

This clonotype was recorded many times. This chain links TRBV10-1 with TRBJ2-1; 8 bases map to TRBD2. Germline V CDR1 and CDR2: WNHNN, SYGVQD (reference sequence). Trimming removed 3 bases from V and 4 bases from J; junction bases left unmatched: 11. The length of the CDR3 is 17 residues. The CDR3 here is CASSDAGAAGAYNEQFF. The CDR3 DNA reads as TGCGCCAGCAGTGACGCGGGAGCAGCGGGAGCGTACAATGAGCAGTTCTTC.

With regard to this clonotype: A much bigger clone sits one base away, suggesting this may be a read error. The rearrangement uses TRBV2 and TRBJ2-2, with D perhaps TRBD2 (6 bases). CDR3 length: 15 amino acids. Germline V gene lookup returns CDR1 SNHLY and CDR2 FYNNEI. In DNA, the CDR3 is TGTGCCAGCAGTGAGGAGGGAGTGGGCACCGGGGAGCCGTTTTTT. Amino acids: CASSEEGVGTGEPFF.

Only a few counts were recorded for this clonotype. V gene TRBV7-9 combines with J gene TRBJ1-2; possibly TRBD1 for D (6 bases). The ends were cut back, 7 bases at V and 12 bases at J, with 21 bases in the middle. Germline V gives CDR1 SEHNR, CDR2 FQNEAQ (reference sequence). The CDR3 covers 13 residues. CDR3 residues: CASTFSSRGGHTF. Written as DNA, the CDR3 is TGTGCCAGCACCTTCTCGAGCAGGGGAGGACACACCTTC.

The sample holds many counts of this clonotype. The chain employs TRBV6-5 and TRBJ2-2; D gene uncertain. Deletions cut 0 bases from V and 3 bases from J, with 5 bases between. The CDR3 loop spans 14 amino acids. Germline V gives CDR1 MNHEY, CDR2 SVGAGI. DNA for the CDR3: TGTGCCAGCAGTTACTCTAGGGACACCGGGGAGCTGTTTTTT. Amino acids: CASSYSRDTGELFF.

This clonotype was observed a few times. V usage is TRBV19 and J usage is TRBJ2-1, with D possibly matching TRBD1 (5 bases). Per the germline V gene, CDR1 is LNHDA and CDR2 is SQIVND (reference sequence). The CDR3 sequence is 17 residues long. Trimming removed 3 bases at V and 0 bases at J, with 15 bases between. CDR3 bases: TGTGCCAGTAGTATTCCAGGGCTTTTGAGCTCCTACAATGAGCAGTTCTTC. Protein sequence: CASSIPGLLSSYNEQFF.

This chain links TRBV7-6 with TRBJ1-4; D not resolved. Trimming pared 5 bases from V and 8 bases from J, leaving 15 bases between. CDR1 SGHVS and CDR2 FNYEAQ come from the germline V gene. There are 14 residues in the CDR3. The CDR3 loop reads CASSHYGSEEKLFF. CDR3 DNA: TGTGCCAGCAGCCATTATGGTAGCGAAGAAAAACTGTTTTTT.

This clonotype was recorded many times. The CDR3 sequence: CASTPAGRTDTQYF. DNA of the CDR3: TGTGCCAGCACCCCCGCGGGGCGCACAGATACGCAGTATTTT. This sequence joins TRBV12-3 or TRBV12-4 and TRBJ2-3, with D tentatively TRBD2 (6 bases). This CDR3 has 14 amino acids. V was trimmed by 7 bases and J by 1 base, leaving 12 bases between them.

This clonotype was seen many times. The chain joins TRBV10-3 to TRBJ1-5; no clear D. V was trimmed by 2 bases and J by 4 bases, leaving 12 bases between them. This CDR3 is 15 amino acids long. CDR1 and CDR2 from the germline V gene are ENHRY and SYGVKD. CDR3 loop: CAISEAGGGNQPQHF. The CDR3 DNA follows: TGTGCCATCAGTGAGGCCGGTGGAGGGAATCAGCCCCAGCATTTT.